These T cell receptor beta chains were read from a single sample in a study of T cells in localized non-small cell lung cancer. Some clones are missing from TCRdb's copy, which holds only in-frame ones; the method was immunoSEQ multiplex PCR. The sample gives some 52,000 clones, roughly 80% of which show up once; about 4.5% is in the top ten. The sample here was PBMCs, taken before any cancer treatment. The receptors shown here come from a woman aged 40 to 75 with stage II lung adenocarcinoma. Both conserved end residues are part of each CDR3. The D gene is left open where the match is weak. The size entry is marked missing in some rows and otherwise reads once, few, many or a size class.

j_call v_call d_call clone_size cdr3_nt cdr3_aa
TRBJ2-1 TRBV6-1 TRBD2 . TGTGCCAGCAGTGAAACGGGACTAGCGGGGTCTTATGAGCAGTTCTTC CASSETGLAGSYEQFF
TRBJ1-1 TRBV18 . . TGTGCCAGCTCACCTTCTCGTTGGACTGAAGCTTTCTTT CASSPSRWTEAFF
TRBJ1-3 TRBV9 . . TGTGCCAGCAACCCAGCACCCGGGGCCTCTGGAAACACCATATATTTT CASNPAPGASGNTIYF
TRBJ1-6 TRBV5-6 TRBD1 medium-sized TGTGCCGCTCAGGGGGCGCCCACCTATAATTCACCCCTCCACTTT CAAQGAPTYNSPLHF
TRBJ2-6 TRBV4-2 . . TGTGCCAGCAGCCTAGTCTCCGGAGGGGGCGCGGGGGCCAACGTCCTGACTTTC CASSLVSGGGAGANVLTF
TRBJ2-7 TRBV4-1 . . TGCGCCAGCAGCCATGAGGGCTCCTACGAGCAGTACTTC CASSHEGSYEQYF
TRBJ2-1 TRBV2 TRBD2 once TGTGCCAGCAGTGAAGTCTCCAGCGGGGGGGCCCCGTTCTTC CASSEVSSGGAPFF
TRBJ2-3 TRBV7-9 . . TGTGCCAGCAGCTTAGAAGAATTCCTCACAGATACGCAGTATTTT CASSLEEFLTDTQYF
TRBJ2-5 TRBV6-1 TRBD2 . TGTGCCAGCAGCCGGACTAGCGGGGGGGAGACCCAGTACTTC CASSRTSGGETQYF
TRBJ2-1 TRBV7-9 . . TGTGCCAGCAGCCATCCTCCGGGTGGACGGCCCAATGAGCAGTTCTTC CASSHPPGGRPNEQFF
TRBJ1-3 TRBV6-5 . . TGTGCCTCCTCCCAGGGAAACACCATATATTTT CASSQGNTIYF
TRBJ2-3 TRBV5-1 TRBD2 . TGCGCCAGCAGCGGTGCGGGACTATACACAGATACGCAGTATTTT CASSGAGLYTDTQYF
TRBJ1-5 TRBV5-5 . . TGTGCCAGCAGCTTGGGTCGGAATCAGCCCCAGCATTTT CASSLGRNQPQHF
TRBJ2-7 TRBV5-8 TRBD1 . TGTGCCAGCAGCCGGGACAGGGTCTACGAGCAGTACTTC CASSRDRVYEQYF
TRBJ1-1 TRBV7-6 . . TGTGCCAGCAGCTACTCCGGGCTGAACACTGAAGCTTTCTTT CASSYSGLNTEAFF
TRBJ1-6 TRBV6-5 TRBD1 . TGTGCCAGCAGTTACTCAGGGGGCCGTTATAATTCACCCCTCCACTTT CASSYSGGRYNSPLHF
TRBJ1-3 TRBV6-1 TRBD1 . TGTGCCAGCAGGGGGACAGGGGGCTCTGGAAACACCATATATTTT CASRGTGGSGNTIYF
TRBJ1-2 TRBV6-1 TRBD1 . TGTGCCAGCAGTTCCCGGACAGGCGACTATGGCTACACCTTC CASSSRTGDYGYTF
TRBJ2-1 TRBV11-1 . . TGTGCCAGCAGCTCCTTTGGTGAGCAGTTCTTC CASSSFGEQFF
TRBJ1-1 TRBV29-1 . . TGCAGCGTTCTCAGGGGAGGCACTGAAGCTTTCTTT CSVLRGGTEAFF
TRBJ2-7 TRBV7-2 TRBD1 . TGTGCCAGCAGCTTGGGGCAGGGGGACGAGCAGTACTTC CASSLGQGDEQYF
TRBJ1-1 TRBV29-1 . few TGCAGCGTTCCTAGCAGAGATTCGAACACTGAAGCTTTCTTT CSVPSRDSNTEAFF
TRBJ1-2 TRBV2 TRBD1 . TGTGCCAGCAGTCAAACAGGGGGCGGTGGCTACACCTTC CASSQTGGGGYTF
TRBJ1-5 TRBV6-5 . . TGTGCGGGGCCGGACAGCCGTTTACTGCCCCAGCATTTT CAGPDSRLLPQHF
TRBJ2-5 TRBV6-1 . . TGTGCCAGCAGTGAAGGATGGGGGACCGCGTTCGGGGAGACCCAGTACTTC CASSEGWGTAFGETQYF
TRBJ2-2 TRBV29-1 . . TGCAGCGTTGAGGCGGGGGCGTACACCGGGGAGCTGTTTTTT CSVEAGAYTGELFF
TRBJ2-3 TRBV18 . . TGTGCCAGCTCAGGCCGGACAGGCACAGATACGCAGTATTTT CASSGRTGTDTQYF
TRBJ2-1 TRBV4-2 . . TGTGCCAGCGCCCGGATTAGGGCTGGGACGTGGAATGAGCAGTTCTTC CASARIRAGTWNEQFF
TRBJ2-5 TRBV4-3 . . TGCGCCAGCAGCCAAGATTATGGAGAGACCCAGTACTTC CASSQDYGETQYF
TRBJ1-4 TRBV19 . . TGTGCCAGTAGTCCCAGGGCAGCAACTAATGAAAAACTGTTTTTT CASSPRAATNEKLFF
TRBJ2-1 TRBV19 . few TGTGCCAGTAATGGAGGCAGCAACTACAATGAGCAGTTCTTC CASNGGSNYNEQFF
TRBJ1-1 TRBV10-3 . . TGTGCCATCAGTGAGTCAGGGAACACTGAAGCTTTCTTT CAISESGNTEAFF
TRBJ1-2 TRBV19 . . TGTGCCAGTAGCAAAATGGGCGACCCTAACTATGGCTACACCTTC CASSKMGDPNYGYTF
TRBJ1-3 TRBV7-3 . . TGTGCCAGCAGGCCTGAACCAACAGGGAAAACCTTCCCGGGTGGAAACACCATATATTTT CASRPEPTGKTFPGGNTIYF
TRBJ2-2 TRBV2 . . TGTGCCAGCAGTCATGACGTAGGGGCCGGGGAGCTGTTTTTT CASSHDVGAGELFF
TRBJ2-7 TRBV6-6 TRBD2 . TGTGCCAGCACCGCGGGACTAGGCAGCTACGAGCAGTACTTC CASTAGLGSYEQYF
TRBJ1-3 TRBV6-5 . . TGTGCCAGCAGTCGGGACGGCTCTGGAAACACCATATATTTT CASSRDGSGNTIYF
TRBJ2-5 TRBV5-1 . . TGCGCCAGCAGCCCGGAGGGGTCCCAAGAGACCCAGTACTTC CASSPEGSQETQYF
TRBJ2-2 TRBV6-1 . . TGTGCCAGCAGGAGGGGGGGGACGAACACCGGGGAGCTGTTTTTT CASRRGGTNTGELFF
TRBJ2-7 TRBV7-2 . . TGTGCCAGCAGCTTAAGCCCCTACGAGCAGTACTTC CASSLSPYEQYF
TRBJ1-1 TRBV28 . . TGTGCCAGCAGTTTAGAGACAGGTAAAGCTTTCTTT CASSLETGKAFF
TRBJ1-1 TRBV4-1 TRBD1 . TGCGCCAGCAGCCGAACAGGGGGGAACACTGAAGCTTTCTTT CASSRTGGNTEAFF
TRBJ1-5 TRBV5-1 . . TGCGCCAGCAGCTTGGACAGCAATCAGCCCCAGCATTTT CASSLDSNQPQHF
TRBJ1-4 TRBV25-1 TRBD1 . TGTGCCAGCAGTCCGGGACAGGGGCCTGAAAAACTGTTTTTT CASSPGQGPEKLFF
TRBJ2-2 TRBV19 TRBD1 . TGTGCCAGTAGTCATCAGGGGGCGAGCACCGGGGAGCTGTTTTTT CASSHQGASTGELFF